The 10 T cell receptor beta chains presented below share a single source sample, sequenced in a study of blood T cell repertoires in COVID-19 (dated by TCRdb to 2018 to 2020). The library was obtained by the immunoSEQ multiplex PCR assay. Drawn from immuneACCESS, this table holds only the in-frame rearrangements with V and J called that TCRdb kept. Clones are partly lost; checked studies trace under half to an unresolved V gene and leave the rest unexplained. A total of about 260,000 clones appear in this sample, approximately 90% of them only once. Together, the top ten hold over 3.5% of the sample. Sequencing was done on a sample of peripheral blood. These receptors were taken from a woman between 40 and 50 years old with acute or convalescent COVID-19.

On this clone itself: The same CDR3 can be traced to other DNA sequences in this sample. The chain couples TRBV6-1 to TRBJ1-2; a weak D match, TRBD1 (5 bases). CDR3 length: 13 amino acids. Germline CDR1 MNHNS, CDR2 SASEGT. V gave up 1 base and J gave up 5 bases, with 8 bases separating them. The CDR3 loop is CASSEGAGYGYTF. The CDR3 DNA follows: TGTGCCAGCAGTGAAGGAGCAGGGTATGGCTACACCTTC.

DNA for the CDR3: TGTGCCAGCAGACTCCTCGCCAACACTGAAGCTTTCTTT. This translates into CASRLLANTEAFF. The chain employs TRBV6-5 and TRBJ1-1; no clear D gene. This CDR3 is built from 13 residues. Trimming took off 6 bases at V and 2 bases at J, with 10 bases between the two ends. From germline, CDR1 is MNHEY and CDR2 SVGAGI.

The gene calls are TRBV6-6 and TRBJ1-1, with D perhaps matching TRBD1 (6 bases). Germline CDR1 and CDR2: MNHNY and SVGAGI (reference sequence). This CDR3 is built from 10 residues. This CDR3 reads CVTGITEAFF. The CDR3 nucleotides read TGTGTCACAGGGATAACTGAAGCTTTCTTT.

The chain joins TRBV24-1 to TRBJ2-1, with TRBD2 identical over 11 bases. This CDR3 contains 16 residues. Germline CDR1 KGHDR, CDR2 SFDVKD. Trimming cost V 4 bases and J 8 bases; bases outside gene matches: 9. The CDR3 DNA sequence: TGTGCCACCAGTGAACAAATAGCGGGGGGGCAGCATGAGCAGTTCTTC. As protein: CATSEQIAGGQHEQFF.

The CDR3 DNA sequence: TGCGCCAGCAGCCTCCTGGCCGGGGTTTTCAATCAGCCCCAGCATTTT. It translates to CASSLLAGVFNQPQHF. The J gene is TRBJ1-5, the V gene TRBV4-1; D is unclear. Per germline, CDR1 MGHRA and CDR2 YSYEKL. The V end was cut by 4 bases, the J end by 3 bases, with 16 bases between. The CDR3 totals 16 residues.

This chain uses TRBV6-5 with TRBJ1-2, with 7 bases lining up with TRBD1. In germline, CDR1 is MNHEY, CDR2 SVGAGI. The CDR3 contains 13 residues. J lost 9 bases, V lost 6 bases, and 10 bases had no gene match. This CDR3 is CASSRQQGYRYTF. CDR3 nucleotide sequence: TGTGCCAGCAGCCGACAACAGGGGTATCGCTACACCTTC.

J is TRBJ1-2 and V is TRBV5-1; 7 nucleotides line up with TRBD1. V lost 4 bases and J lost 4; bases outside the gene matches: 1. The germline V gene has CDR1 SGHRS and CDR2 YFSETQ. The CDR3 is 12 residues long. CDR3 sequence (DNA): TGCGCCAGCAGCGGGGACAGCTATGGCTACACCTTC. Amino acids: CASSGDSYGYTF.

The chain carries TRBV5-1 and TRBJ2-3; 16 bases map to TRBD2. Per the germline V gene, CDR1 is SGHRS and CDR2 is YFSETQ. This CDR3 spans 18 amino acids. With V trimmed by 3 bases and J by 1 base, 5 bases remained unmatched. DNA for the CDR3: TGCGCCAGCAGCTCGGGACTAGCGGGGGGGCCTCGCACAGATACGCAGTATTTT. This sequence encodes CASSSGLAGGPRTDTQYF. The full variable domain, with the rest looked up from reference TRBV5-1 and TRBJ2-3, is KAGVTQTPRYLIKTRGQQVTLSCSPISGHRSVSWYQQTPGQGLQFLFEYFSETQRNKGNFPGRFSGRQFSNSRSEMNVSTLELGDSALYLCASSSGLAGGPRTDTQYFGPGTRLTVL.

The chain combines TRBV3-1 (or the pseudogene TRBV3-2) with TRBJ1-4; D is ambiguous. With 2 bases removed from V and 13 bases from J, the gap between germline ends came to 11 bases. Germline assignment: CDR1 LGHDT and CDR2 YNNKEL (reference sequence). The CDR3 totals 12 residues. CDR3 protein: CASSQRPEGLFF. CDR3 bases: TGTGCCAGCAGCCAAAGGCCAGAGGGACTGTTTTTT.

This rearrangement joins TRBV18 to TRBJ1-1, with D possibly being TRBD1 (6 bases). V was shortened by 2 bases and J by 5 bases, with 18 bases between the two germline ends. Per the germline V gene, CDR1 is KGHSH and CDR2 is LQKENI. This CDR3 has 16 amino acids. The chain's CDR3 is CASSPAVPTGSTEAFF. The CDR3 nucleotides read TGTGCCAGCTCACCAGCCGTTCCTACAGGGAGTACTGAAGCTTTCTTT.